This T cell receptor (beta chain) originates from a study of T cells in localized non-small cell lung cancer. Broader study findings: Clonality of T cells reached its maximum in uninvolved adjacent lung, surpassing tumor.

According to the study, adjacent lung free of atypia was obtained at least 2 cm from the tumor margin. A few counts support this clone. Antigen: not known. Germline V gene data show CDR1 as MNHGY and CDR2 as SAAAGT. CDR3 length equals 13 residues. With 4 bases clipped from V and 8 bases from J, the junction kept 7 bases outside the gene matches. Produced via immunoSEQ multiplex PCR; TCRdb's table is partial and in-frame only. The table includes 1,500 or so clones, approximately 31% detected once. The source material was normal lung tissue next to the tumor, sampled before any cancer treatment. The receptor was derived from a male donor older than 55 with stage II squamous cell lung carcinoma. The chain is built from TRBV6-8 and TRBJ2-7; TRBD1 matches 8 bases. CDR3 in amino acids: CASSSTAGGQQYF. The CDR3 nucleotides read TGTGCCAGCAGTTCGACCGCAGGGGGCCAGCAGTACTTC.